Following are 18 T cell receptor beta chains from one sample sequenced in a study of early T cells in non-severe SARS-CoV-2 infection. TCRdb processed the 5' RACE reads anew with MiXCR; each CDR3 protein has one entry. The data contain approximately 50,000 distinct CDR3 sequences, approximately 8.5% of them singletons. The source material was whole blood. All receptors derive from an adult who was a healthcare worker with PCR-confirmed SARS-CoV-2 infection or an uninfected control (not recorded which).

This clonotype was observed a few times. The rearrangement uses TRBV9 and TRBJ1-3; 8 bases map to TRBD1. Germline CDR1 reads SGDLS; CDR2 reads YYNGEE. The CDR3 length is 16 residues. The J segment lost 0 bases and the V segment lost 3 bases, leaving 5 bases of the junction unmatched. The CDR3 loop is CASSGGQGYSGNTIYF. CDR3 nucleotide sequence: TGTGCCAGCAGCGGCGGACAGGGCTACTCTGGAAACACCATATATTTT.

The chain links TRBV27 to TRBJ2-7, with TRBD2 matching over 13 bases. Germline V gene data show CDR1 as MNHEY and CDR2 as SMNVEV (reference sequence). The length of the CDR3 is 16 residues. The J segment lost 3 bases and the V segment lost 5 bases, leaving 7 bases of the junction unmatched. The CDR3 coding sequence is TGTGCCAGCAGTCCCGGACTAGCGGGAGCTTACTACGAGCAGTACTTC. Translating it yields CASSPGLAGAYYEQYF.

In its sample, this clonotype was seen many times. The J gene is TRBJ2-1, the V gene TRBV7-2; tentative D call: TRBD2 (6 bases). Trimming left V 5 bases short and J 12 bases short, with 26 bases between. Germline CDR1 reads SGHTA; CDR2 reads FQGNSA. This CDR3 has 16 residues. The CDR3 nucleotides are TGTGCCAGCAGCCGCTTAGTGACACGGGGGTTTGTATGGCAGTTCTTC. Amino acids: CASSRLVTRGFVWQFF.

This clonotype occurred many times. The chain employs TRBV12-3 or TRBV12-4 and TRBJ1-1; no definite D call. The CDR3 contains 12 residues. The ends were cut back, 5 bases at V and 7 bases at J, with 11 bases in the middle. Here the CDR3 DNA reads TGTGCCAGCAGTCCCAGAATAGGTGAAGCTTTCTTT. As protein: CASSPRIGEAFF.

This clonotype was counted only a few times. The genes are TRBV6-5 and TRBJ1-1, with TRBD1 identical over 7 bases. Germline loops: CDR1 MNHEY, CDR2 SVGAGI. J lost 11 bases, V lost 5 bases, and 11 bases had no gene match. CDR3 length: 13 amino acids. The CDR3 reads CASSPTTGSKAFF. The CDR3 DNA reads TGTGCCAGCAGTCCTACGACAGGGAGTAAGGCTTTCTTT.

This clonotype was observed at least ten times. The chain combines TRBV13 with TRBJ2-1; TRBD2 matches 11 bases. Trimming at V came to 0 bases and at J to 7 bases, leaving 2 bases not matched to a gene. CDR1 and CDR2 (germline): PRHDT, FYEKMQ (reference sequence). The CDR3 runs 15 residues. The CDR3 region is CASSLGLAGGNEQFF. The CDR3 DNA reads as TGTGCCAGCAGCTTAGGGCTAGCGGGAGGAAATGAGCAGTTCTTC.

Many counts were recorded for this clonotype. The chain uses TRBV11-2 and TRBJ1-3; D is possibly TRBD1 (6 bases). Trimming cost V 5 bases and J 7 bases, with 18 bases left between them. From germline, CDR1 is SGHAT and CDR2 FQNNGV. The CDR3 is 15 residues long. CDR3 region: CASSPRGGPYNTIYF. CDR3 coding DNA: TGTGCCAGCAGCCCTAGGGGGGGACCTTATAACACCATATATTTT.

This clonotype showed up many times. The gene calls are TRBV29-1 and TRBJ2-7, with 7 bases identical to TRBD1. The CDR3 consists of 13 residues. J lost 3 bases, V lost 6 bases, and 8 bases had no gene match. Germline V gives CDR1 SQVTM, CDR2 ANQGSEA. The chain's CDR3 is CSVRMGQIYEQYF. The DNA for the CDR3 is TGCAGCGTCCGAATGGGACAGATCTACGAGCAGTACTTC.

This clonotype occurred many times. The rearrangement joins TRBV7-9 to TRBJ1-1; 9 bases align to TRBD1. Unmatched junction bases numbered 6, after V lost 5 bases and J lost 5 bases. The CDR3 has 14 amino acids. Germline values: CDR1 SEHNR, CDR2 FQNEAQ (reference sequence). The CDR3 here is CASSLQGAGTEAFF. For the CDR3, the DNA is TGTGCCAGCAGCCTACAGGGGGCAGGTACTGAAGCTTTCTTT. Variable domain in full (rest from reference TRBV7-9 and TRBJ1-1): DTGVSQNPRHKITKRGQNVTFRCDPISEHNRLYWYRQTLGQGPEFLTYFQNEAQLEKSRLLSDRFSAERPKGSFSTLEIQRTEQGDSAMYLCASSLQGAGTEAFFGQGTRLTVV.

The table lists this clonotype with many counts. The chain recombines TRBV25-1 with TRBJ2-2; D is unresolved. From germline, CDR1 is MGHDK and CDR2 SYGVNS. There are 13 residues in the CDR3. The V end was cut by 3 bases, the J end by 1 base, with 3 bases between. Here the CDR3 reads CASSDRNTGELFF. The CDR3 bases are TGTGCCAGCAGTGACAGGAACACCGGGGAGCTGTTTTTT. Combining the CDR3 with reference TRBV25-1 and TRBJ2-2 gives the whole variable domain EADIYQTPRYLVIGTGKKITLECSQTMGHDKMYWYQQDPGMELHLIHYSYGVNSTEKGDLSSESTVSRIRTEHFPLTLESARPSHTSQYLCASSDRNTGELFFGEGSRLTVL.

This rearrangement joins TRBV6-5 to TRBJ2-7; TRBD1 is a possible D gene (6 bases). The CDR3 runs to 16 residues. Deletions cut 0 bases from V and 0 bases from J, with 12 bases between. The germline gives CDR1 MNHEY, CDR2 SVGAGI. CDR3 bases: TGTGCCAGCAGTTACTCTGCAGGGGCTCTCTCCTACGAGCAGTACTTC. Protein sequence: CASSYSAGALSYEQYF.

This clonotype was recorded at least ten times. The chain combines TRBV12-3 or TRBV12-4 with TRBJ1-2; D is perhaps TRBD1 (5 bases). Trimming removed 0 bases at V and 4 bases at J, with 9 bases between. The CDR3 is 14 amino acids. The CDR3 loop reads CASSLALTAYGYTF. In DNA form, the CDR3 reads TGTGCCAGCAGTTTAGCCCTGACAGCCTATGGCTACACCTTC.

In its sample, this clonotype was seen many times. The chain is built from TRBV7-8 and TRBJ2-5; no reliable D call. The CDR3 covers 14 residues. The V end lost 5 bases, the J end lost 2 bases, and 12 bases lay between the germline ends. Germline V lookup: CDR1 SGHVS, CDR2 FQNEAQ. In nucleotides, the CDR3 is TGTGCCAGCAGCCATGGGAACAAACAAGAGACCCAGTACTTC. Its translation: CASSHGNKQETQYF.

In its sample, this clonotype was seen many times. The chain recombines TRBV6-5 with TRBJ2-5; weak D call: TRBD2 (6 bases). The CDR3 consists of 14 residues. With 4 bases removed from V and 0 bases from J, the gap between germline ends came to 9 bases. CDR1 and CDR2 from the germline V gene are MNHEY and SVGAGI. CDR3 amino acids: CASSSAGNQETQYF. CDR3 DNA: TGTGCCAGCAGTTCGGCGGGGAACCAAGAGACCCAGTACTTC.

This clonotype was found many times. The chain combines TRBV12-3 or TRBV12-4 with TRBJ2-1; 9 bases are shared with TRBD1. Losses at the gene ends were 5 bases for V and 6 bases for J; bases not matched to a gene: 8. CDR3 length: 15 residues. The CDR3 is CASSPDRGVPNEQFF. The CDR3 DNA reads TGTGCCAGCAGTCCGGACAGGGGTGTTCCCAATGAGCAGTTCTTC.

A word on this clonotype: Possible read error: a much larger clone is one base away. V usage is TRBV28 and J usage is TRBJ2-5; TRBD2 might be the D (6 bases). Between the trimmed V and J ends, which lost 7 bases and 4 bases, there was a span of 19 bases. CDR3 size: 15 residues. Per germline, CDR1 MDHEN and CDR2 SYDVKM. The CDR3 DNA follows: TGTGCCAGCATTACTGGCGGGGCAGAACGAGAGACCCAGTACTTC. Protein product: CASITGGAERETQYF.

This clonotype was counted a few times. This chain links TRBV4-2 with TRBJ2-2, with D unclear. The CDR3 sequence is 15 residues long. Per the germline V gene, CDR1 is LGHNA and CDR2 is YNFKEQ. Trimming left V 0 bases short and J 2 bases short, with 7 bases between. The CDR3 is CASSQEHLNTGELFF. CDR3 in DNA: TGTGCCAGCAGCCAAGAACACCTTAACACCGGGGAGCTGTTTTTT.

This clonotype was found a few times. The chain has TRBV6-2 or TRBV6-3 and TRBJ2-3; TRBD2 matches at 7 bases. Germline CDR1 reads MNHEY; CDR2 reads SVGEGT. V was clipped by 5 bases and J by 3 bases; unmatched bases: 14. The CDR3 loop spans 17 amino acids. The CDR3 region is CASSGPFMSGGTDTQYF. The CDR3 DNA reads TGTGCCAGCAGTGGTCCCTTTATGTCGGGAGGAACAGATACGCAGTATTTT.